This T cell receptor beta chain was documented in a study of blood T cell repertoires in COVID-19. Study-level information: Sites in the United States, Italy and Spain provided acute and convalescent COVID-19 samples. Sources were T cells, B-cell-depleted T cells, or PBMCs; the material itself was cDNA or gDNA.

Methods used by the authors: Reference gene primer amplification in the assay estimated nucleated cell counts. Produced via immunoSEQ multiplex PCR; TCRdb's table is partial and in-frame only. Clonal size and the V and J genes are those of that table, whereas D and trimming came from the DNA. The sample carries around 70,000 clones, around 82% recorded once. Material for sequencing was peripheral blood. This receptor was obtained from a man aged 55 to 70 with acute or convalescent COVID-19.

This chain's CDR3 is CASSRQDFTYEQYF. The DNA of the CDR3 is TGTGCCAGCAGCCGACAGGACTTTACCTACGAGCAGTACTTC. The V call is TRBV7-9, the J call TRBJ2-7, with D tentatively TRBD1 (6 bases). Germline V gene data show CDR1 as SEHNR and CDR2 as FQNEAQ (reference sequence). The CDR3 sequence is 14 residues long. V lost 5 bases, J lost 2 bases, and 13 bases lay in between.